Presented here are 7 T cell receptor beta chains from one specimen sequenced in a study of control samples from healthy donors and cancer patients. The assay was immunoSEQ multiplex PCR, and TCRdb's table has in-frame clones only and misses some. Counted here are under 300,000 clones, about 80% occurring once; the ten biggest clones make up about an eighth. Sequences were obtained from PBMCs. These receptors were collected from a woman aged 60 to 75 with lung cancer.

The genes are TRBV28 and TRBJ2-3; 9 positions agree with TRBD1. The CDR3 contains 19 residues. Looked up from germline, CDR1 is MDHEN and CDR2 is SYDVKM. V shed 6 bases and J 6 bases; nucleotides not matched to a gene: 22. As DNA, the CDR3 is TGTGCCAGCAGCCCCCTTGGGAGGGGACAGGGTGGTCCTCGGGATACGCAGTATTTT. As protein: CASSPLGRGQGGPRDTQYF. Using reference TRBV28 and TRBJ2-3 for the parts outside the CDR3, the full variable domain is DVKVTQSSRYLVKRTGEKVFLECVQDMDHENMFWYRQDPGLGLRLIYFSYDVKMKEKGDIPEGYSVSREKKERFSLILESASTNQTSMYLCASSPLGRGQGGPRDTQYFGPGTRLTVL.

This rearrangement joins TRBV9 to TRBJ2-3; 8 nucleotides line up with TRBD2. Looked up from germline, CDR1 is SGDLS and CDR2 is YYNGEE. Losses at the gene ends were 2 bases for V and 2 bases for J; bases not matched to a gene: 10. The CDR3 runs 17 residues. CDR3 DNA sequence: TGTGCCAGCAGCGTGGGCCCAGCGGGAGCGTTCACAGATACGCAGTATTTT. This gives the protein CASSVGPAGAFTDTQYF.

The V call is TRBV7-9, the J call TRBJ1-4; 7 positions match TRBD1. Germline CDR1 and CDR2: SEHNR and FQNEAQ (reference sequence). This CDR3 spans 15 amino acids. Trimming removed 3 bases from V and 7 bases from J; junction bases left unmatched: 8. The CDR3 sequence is CASSFRQGRGEKLFF. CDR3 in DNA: TGTGCCAGCAGCTTTCGACAGGGTCGAGGTGAAAAACTGTTTTTT.

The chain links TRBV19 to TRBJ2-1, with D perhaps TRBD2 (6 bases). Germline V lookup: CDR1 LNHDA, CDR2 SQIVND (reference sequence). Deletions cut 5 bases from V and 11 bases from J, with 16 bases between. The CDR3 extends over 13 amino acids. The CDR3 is CASSPYRGGKQFF. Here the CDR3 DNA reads TGTGCCAGTAGTCCATATCGGGGAGGTAAGCAGTTCTTC.

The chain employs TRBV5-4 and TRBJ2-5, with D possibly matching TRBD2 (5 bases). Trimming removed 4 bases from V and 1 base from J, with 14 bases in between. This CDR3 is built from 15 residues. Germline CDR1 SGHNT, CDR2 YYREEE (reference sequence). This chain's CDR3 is CASSPSGRRQETQYF. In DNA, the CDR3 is TGTGCCAGCAGCCCGAGCGGACGCCGCCAAGAGACCCAGTACTTC.

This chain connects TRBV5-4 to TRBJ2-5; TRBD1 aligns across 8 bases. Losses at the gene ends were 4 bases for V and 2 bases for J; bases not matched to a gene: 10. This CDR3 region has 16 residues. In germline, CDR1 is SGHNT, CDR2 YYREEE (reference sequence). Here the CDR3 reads CASSPGQGRLQETQYF. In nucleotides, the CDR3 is TGTGCCAGCAGCCCCGGACAGGGTCGGTTACAAGAGACCCAGTACTTC.

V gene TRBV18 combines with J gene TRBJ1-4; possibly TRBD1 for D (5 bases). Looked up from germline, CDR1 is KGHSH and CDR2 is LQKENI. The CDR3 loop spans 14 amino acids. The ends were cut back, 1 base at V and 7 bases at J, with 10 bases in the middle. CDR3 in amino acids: CASSPQQGGEKLFF. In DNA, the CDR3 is TGTGCCAGCTCACCACAGCAGGGTGGTGAAAAACTGTTTTTT.